This T cell receptor beta chain comes out of a study of memory CD4+ T cells and cytomegalovirus serostatus. Produced via immunoSEQ multiplex PCR; TCRdb's table is partial and in-frame only. The table shows 40,000 to 45,000 clones, with around 80% occurring only once. Trimming removed 0 bases at V and 8 bases at J, with 16 bases between. Germline V gene data show CDR1 as LGHNA and CDR2 as YNFKEQ. The CDR3 consists of 16 residues. About this clone: The antigen is unknown.

General observations from the study: Each of approximately 63 CMV-associated TCRbeta sequences occurred in one to five individuals.

Single viable CD3+CD4+CD8-CD45RO+ cells were sorted as the memory CD4+ T cells. Specimen: memory CD4+ T cells from blood. This chain links TRBV4-2 with TRBJ1-4; D gene unclear. This clonotype was obtained from an adult in good health and CMV-seronegative. The chain's CDR3 is CASSQERLLSGEKLFF. For the CDR3, the DNA is TGTGCCAGCAGCCAAGAGAGGCTGCTTTCGGGCGAAAAACTGTTTTTT.